This T cell receptor beta chain was found in a study of T cells after yellow fever vaccination. Background on the study: SMART-Seq v4 Ultra Low Input prepared the low-cell-number fractions.

Findings of the study overall: Of the clonotypes, a small share occurred in both CD4 and CD8 compartments. At around 96% for CD4 and approximately 89% for CD8, most primary-vaccination clones showed up again after the booster.

This clonotype has more than one count but fewer than ten. Its antigen is not identified. The 5'RACE template-switching step produced TCR cDNA and added a universal primer site and UMIs. TCRdb independently ran MiXCR on the 5' RACE reads; one entry per CDR3 protein. This table has about 340,000 distinct CDR3 sequences, roughly 4.3% appearing once. CDR3 length: 16 amino acids. Germline V gene lookup returns CDR1 SGDLS and CDR2 YYNGEE. Trimming stripped 3 bases from V and 1 base from J, with 13 bases between. The receptor comes from a man in his late teens or twenties who received the YFV17D yellow fever vaccine. This chain connects TRBV9 to TRBJ2-2; D could derive from TRBD1 or TRBD2 (5 bases each). Source: PBMCs, taken 5 days after the yellow fever booster vaccination. CDR3 residues: CASSGRGAGNTGELFF. The CDR3 coding sequence is TGTGCCAGCAGCGGCCGAGGGGCGGGGAACACCGGGGAGCTGTTTTTT.